This section outlines one T cell receptor (beta chain) sequence together with its context. Its antigen is still unknown. These data are taken from a study of CD8 T cells in ankylosing spondylitis. Findings and limits, study-wide: In reactive arthritis synovial fluid and blood, some motif variants had been reported before. The authors reported significant enrichment of disease-linked clones in matched ankylosing spondylitis synovial fluid. Roughly eight highly homologous variants made up a TCR beta motif that seemed to typify ankylosing spondylitis blood.

Looked up from germline, CDR1 is SEHNR and CDR2 is FQNEAQ (reference sequence). There are 16 residues in the CDR3. Between the trimmed V and J ends, which lost 5 bases and 3 bases, there was a span of 18 bases. One entry per CDR3 protein, called by TCRdb with MiXCR from the 5' RACE reads. The repertoire has roughly 700,000 distinct CDR3 sequences, around 19% of them found once; the top ten carry approximately 18%. This TCR came from a male donor with ankylosing spondylitis. Sequenced: blood, either unsorted or a sorted T cell fraction (not recorded which). The gene calls are TRBV7-9 and TRBJ2-3; D perhaps matches TRBD2 (6 bases). The CDR3 protein is CASSQRRDSLTDTQYF. The CDR3 DNA sequence: TGTGCCAGCAGCCAGCGGCGGGATTCCCTTACAGATACGCAGTATTTT.